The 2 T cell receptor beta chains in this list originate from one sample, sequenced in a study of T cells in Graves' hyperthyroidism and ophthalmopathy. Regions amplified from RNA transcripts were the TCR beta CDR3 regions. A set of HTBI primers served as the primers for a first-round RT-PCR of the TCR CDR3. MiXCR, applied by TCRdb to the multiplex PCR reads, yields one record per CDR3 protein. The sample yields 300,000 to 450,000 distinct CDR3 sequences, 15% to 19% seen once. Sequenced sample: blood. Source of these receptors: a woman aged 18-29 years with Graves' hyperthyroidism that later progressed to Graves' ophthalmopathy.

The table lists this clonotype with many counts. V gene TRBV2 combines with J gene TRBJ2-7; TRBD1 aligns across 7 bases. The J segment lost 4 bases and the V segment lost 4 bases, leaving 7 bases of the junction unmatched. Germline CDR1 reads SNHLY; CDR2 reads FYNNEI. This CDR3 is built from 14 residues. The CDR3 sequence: CASSGQGRGYEQYF. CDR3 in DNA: TGTGCCAGCAGTGGACAGGGACGGGGATACGAGCAGTACTTC.

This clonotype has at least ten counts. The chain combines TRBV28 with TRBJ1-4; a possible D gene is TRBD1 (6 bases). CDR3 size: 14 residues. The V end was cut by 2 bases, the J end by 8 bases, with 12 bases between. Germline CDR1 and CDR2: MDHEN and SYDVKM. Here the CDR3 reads CASSLTGKGEKLFF. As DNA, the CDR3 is TGTGCCAGCAGTTTAACAGGGAAGGGGGAAAAACTGTTTTTT.